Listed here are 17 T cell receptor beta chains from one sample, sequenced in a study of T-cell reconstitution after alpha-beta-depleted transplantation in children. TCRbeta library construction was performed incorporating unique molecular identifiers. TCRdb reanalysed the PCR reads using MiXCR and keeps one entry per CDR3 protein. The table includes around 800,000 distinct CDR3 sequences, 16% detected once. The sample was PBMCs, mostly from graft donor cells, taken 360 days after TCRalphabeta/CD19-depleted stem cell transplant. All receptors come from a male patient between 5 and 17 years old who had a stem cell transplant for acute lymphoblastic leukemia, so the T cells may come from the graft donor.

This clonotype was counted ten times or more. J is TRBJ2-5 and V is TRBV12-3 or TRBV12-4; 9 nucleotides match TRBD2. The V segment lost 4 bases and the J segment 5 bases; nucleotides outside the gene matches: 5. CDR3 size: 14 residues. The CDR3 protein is CASSSPAGGETQYF. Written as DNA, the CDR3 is TGTGCCAGCAGTTCACCCGCGGGAGGGGAGACCCAGTACTTC.

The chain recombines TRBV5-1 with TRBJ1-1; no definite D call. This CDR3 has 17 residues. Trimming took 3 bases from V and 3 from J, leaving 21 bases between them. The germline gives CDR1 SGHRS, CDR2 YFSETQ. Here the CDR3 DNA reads TGCGCCAGCAGCTCAGGCGCTATCACTTATGGGTACACTGAAGCTTTCTTT. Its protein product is CASSSGAITYGYTEAFF.

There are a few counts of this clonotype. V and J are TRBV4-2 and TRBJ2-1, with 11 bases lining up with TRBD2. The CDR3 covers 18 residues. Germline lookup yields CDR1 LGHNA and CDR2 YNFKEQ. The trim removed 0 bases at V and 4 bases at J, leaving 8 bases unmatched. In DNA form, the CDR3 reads TGTGCCAGCAGCCAAGATACTAGCGGGAGAGGGATGTACAATGAGCAGTTCTTC. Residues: CASSQDTSGRGMYNEQFF.

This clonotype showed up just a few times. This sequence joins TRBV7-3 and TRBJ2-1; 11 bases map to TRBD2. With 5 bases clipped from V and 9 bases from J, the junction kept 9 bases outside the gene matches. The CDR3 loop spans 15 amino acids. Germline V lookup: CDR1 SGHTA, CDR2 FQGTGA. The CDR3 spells CASSPPSGRKGEQFF. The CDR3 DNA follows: TGTGCCAGCAGCCCACCTAGCGGGAGGAAGGGTGAGCAGTTCTTC.

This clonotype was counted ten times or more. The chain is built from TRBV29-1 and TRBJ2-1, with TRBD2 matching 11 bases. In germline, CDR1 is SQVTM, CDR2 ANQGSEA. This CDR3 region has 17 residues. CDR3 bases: TGCTCCGTCCGCAGGACAGGTAGCGGGAGGGCCTGGAATGAGCAGTTCTTC. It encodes CSVRRTGSGRAWNEQFF.

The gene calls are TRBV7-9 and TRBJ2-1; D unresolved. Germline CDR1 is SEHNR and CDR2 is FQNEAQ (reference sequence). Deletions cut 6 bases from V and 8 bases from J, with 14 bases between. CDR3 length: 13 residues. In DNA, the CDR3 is TGTGCCAGCAGTCTCAAATTTGGCGATGAGCAGTTCTTC. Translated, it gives CASSLKFGDEQFF.

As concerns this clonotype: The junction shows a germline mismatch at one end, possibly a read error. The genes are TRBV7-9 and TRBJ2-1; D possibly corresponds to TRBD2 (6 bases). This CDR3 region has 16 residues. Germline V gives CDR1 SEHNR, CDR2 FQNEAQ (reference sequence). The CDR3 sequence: CATSLYRGFSYNEQFF. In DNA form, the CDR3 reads TGTGCCACCAGCTTATATCGGGGGTTCTCCTACAATGAGCAGTTCTTC.

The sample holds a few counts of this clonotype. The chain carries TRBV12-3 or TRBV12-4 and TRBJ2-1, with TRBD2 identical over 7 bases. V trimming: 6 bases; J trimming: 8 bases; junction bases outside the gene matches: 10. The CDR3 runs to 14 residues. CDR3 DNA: TGTGCCAGCAGCAAAGCGGGAAGTAGTTATGAGCAGTTCTTC. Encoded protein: CASSKAGSSYEQFF.

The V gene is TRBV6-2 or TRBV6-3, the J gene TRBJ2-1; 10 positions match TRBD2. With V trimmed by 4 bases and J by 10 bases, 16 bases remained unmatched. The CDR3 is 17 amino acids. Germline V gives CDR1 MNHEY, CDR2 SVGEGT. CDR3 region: CASSFHQSGRGFLEQFF. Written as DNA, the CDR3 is TGTGCCAGCAGTTTCCATCAGAGCGGGAGGGGGTTTTTGGAGCAGTTCTTC.

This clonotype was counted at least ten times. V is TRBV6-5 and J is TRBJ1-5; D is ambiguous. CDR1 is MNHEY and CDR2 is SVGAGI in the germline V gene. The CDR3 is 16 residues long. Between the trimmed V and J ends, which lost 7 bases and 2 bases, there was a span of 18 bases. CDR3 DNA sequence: TGTGCCAGCAAAACGAAGAGAGTCTCGGGCAATCAGCCCCAGCATTTT. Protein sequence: CASKTKRVSGNQPQHF.

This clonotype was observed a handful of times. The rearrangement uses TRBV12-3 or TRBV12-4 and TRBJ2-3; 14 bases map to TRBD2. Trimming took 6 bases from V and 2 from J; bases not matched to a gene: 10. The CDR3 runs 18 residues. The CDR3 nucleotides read TGTGCCAGCAGCGAGGCCGGGACTAGCGGGAGAGCCACAGATACGCAGTATTTT. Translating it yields CASSEAGTSGRATDTQYF.

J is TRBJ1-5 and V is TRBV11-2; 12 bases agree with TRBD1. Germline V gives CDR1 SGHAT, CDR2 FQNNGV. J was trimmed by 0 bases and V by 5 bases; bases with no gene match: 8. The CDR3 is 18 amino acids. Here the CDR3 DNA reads TGTGCCAGCAGCCCCGGGACAGGGGGCTTCCTTAGCAATCAGCCCCAGCATTTT. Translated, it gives CASSPGTGGFLSNQPQHF.

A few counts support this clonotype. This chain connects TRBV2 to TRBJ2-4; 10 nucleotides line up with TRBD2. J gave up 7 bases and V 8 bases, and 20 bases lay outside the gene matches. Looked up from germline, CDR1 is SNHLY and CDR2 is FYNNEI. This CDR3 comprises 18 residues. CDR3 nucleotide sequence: TGTGCCAGCTGTTTCGAACTAGCGGGACAAGGAGTACCGAACATTCAGTACTTC. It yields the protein CASCFELAGQGVPNIQYF.

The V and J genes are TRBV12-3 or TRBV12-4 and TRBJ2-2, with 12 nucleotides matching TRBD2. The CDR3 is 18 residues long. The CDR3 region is CTFCRTLGLAGNTGELFF. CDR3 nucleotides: TGTACCTTCTGCCGAACACTTGGACTAGCGGGAAACACCGGGGAGCTGTTTTTT.

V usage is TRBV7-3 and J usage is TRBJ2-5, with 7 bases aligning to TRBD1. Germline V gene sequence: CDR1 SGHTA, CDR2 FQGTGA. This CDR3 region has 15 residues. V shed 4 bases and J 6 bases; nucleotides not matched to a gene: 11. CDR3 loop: CASSSTLQGVKTQYF. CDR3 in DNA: TGTGCCAGCAGCTCCACTCTCCAGGGGGTCAAGACCCAGTACTTC.

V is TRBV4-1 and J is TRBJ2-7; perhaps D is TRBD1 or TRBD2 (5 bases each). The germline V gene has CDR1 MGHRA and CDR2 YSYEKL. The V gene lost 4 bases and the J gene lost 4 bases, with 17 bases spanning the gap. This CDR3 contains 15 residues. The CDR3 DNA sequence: TGCGCCAGCAGCCTCTTTCGGGGCAGGCGTTACGAGCAGTACTTC. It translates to CASSLFRGRRYEQYF.

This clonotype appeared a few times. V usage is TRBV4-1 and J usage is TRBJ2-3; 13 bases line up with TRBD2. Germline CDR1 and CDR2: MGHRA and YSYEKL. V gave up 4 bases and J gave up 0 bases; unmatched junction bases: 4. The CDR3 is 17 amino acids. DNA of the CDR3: TGCGCCAGCAGCCGGACTAGCGGGAGATCTAGCACAGATACGCAGTATTTT. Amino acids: CASSRTSGRSSTDTQYF.